The present TCR beta chain was sequenced within a study of cytomegalovirus exposure and HLA in healthy donors. Study-wide results and caveats: The majority of TCR sequences were rare, yet some public TCRs appeared in many donors.

Sequencing was performed with immunoSEQ multiplex PCR; in TCRdb, only in-frame clones are kept and a portion is missing. The data contain some 72,000 clones, 90% to 96% of them singletons. Remarks on this clone: Its antigen is as yet unknown.

CDR1 MNHEY and CDR2 SVGAGI come from the germline V gene. V was shortened by 5 bases and J by 3 bases, with 13 bases between the two germline ends. The CDR3 runs to 14 residues. The V and J genes are TRBV6-5 and TRBJ1-1; D gene ambiguous. The source material was PBMCs. The origin of this receptor is a man younger than 30 in good health and CMV-seropositive. Here the CDR3 DNA reads TGTGCCAGCAGTGCCCGACAACCTGACACTGAAGCTTTCTTT. It is translated as CASSARQPDTEAFF.